These 21 T cell receptor beta chains were all obtained from the same sample, sequenced in a study of radiotherapy plus CTLA-4 blockade in lung cancer. Assay used: immunoSEQ multiplex PCR; TCRdb lists only in-frame clones, some missing. The top ten hold around 2% of the sample, which has some 77,000 clones, around 88% seen once. Sample: peripheral blood, taken from a patient treated with radiotherapy plus ipilimumab. The receptors shown here come from a human donor with non-small cell lung cancer who had a partial response to radiotherapy plus ipilimumab.

V and J are TRBV4-1 and TRBJ1-6; no clear D gene. CDR3 length: 14 residues. Germline lookup yields CDR1 MGHRA and CDR2 YSYEKL. V was shortened by 1 base and J by 7 bases, with 8 bases between the two germline ends. The CDR3 region is CASSQVGRNSPLHF. The CDR3, as DNA: TGCGCCAGCAGCCAAGTCGGTCGAAATTCACCCCTCCACTTT.

This chain joins TRBV7-2 and TRBJ1-1; possible D gene TRBD1, 5 bases. The CDR3 runs 15 residues. Trimming removed 6 bases at V and 3 bases at J, with 17 bases between. Per germline, CDR1 SGHTA and CDR2 FQGNSA. As DNA, the CDR3 is TGTGCCAGCAGGTCAAACGTCGGAGGGGACACTGAAGCTTTCTTT. This encodes CASRSNVGGDTEAFF.

This chain joins TRBV4-1 and TRBJ1-2; unclear D gene. CDR1 MGHRA and CDR2 YSYEKL come from the germline V gene. The CDR3 consists of 14 residues. With 0 bases removed from V and 4 bases from J, the gap between germline ends came to 9 bases. The CDR3 spells CASSQDRETYGYTF. The CDR3 nucleotides read TGCGCCAGCAGCCAAGATAGGGAGACCTATGGCTACACCTTC.

The chain has TRBV9 and TRBJ1-1, with D hard to call. This CDR3 is 15 amino acids long. V was trimmed by 1 base and J by 4 bases, leaving 14 bases between them. Per the germline V gene, CDR1 is SGDLS and CDR2 is YYNGEE. The CDR3 DNA follows: TGTGCCAGCAGCGTATCGGGAGGACCAGGCACTGAAGCTTTCTTT. This gives the protein CASSVSGGPGTEAFF.

J is TRBJ2-3 and V is TRBV7-9; the D is unclear. Looked up from germline, CDR1 is SEHNR and CDR2 is FQNEAQ (reference sequence). Trimming shortened V by 2 bases and J by 3 bases, and 6 bases separated the two germline ends. CDR3 length: 13 amino acids. The CDR3 nucleotides read TGTGCCAGCAGCTTACCCGTTACAGATACGCAGTATTTT. Translated: CASSLPVTDTQYF.

The chain couples TRBV19 to TRBJ1-2; unclear D gene. Looked up from germline, CDR1 is LNHDA and CDR2 is SQIVND (reference sequence). V was clipped by 4 bases and J by 4 bases, with 13 bases between them. The CDR3 contains 14 residues. CDR3 region: CASSTTQLAYGYTF. Written as DNA, the CDR3 is TGTGCCAGTAGTACTACGCAACTAGCCTATGGCTACACCTTC.

The V gene is TRBV27, the J gene TRBJ2-1, with 12 bases fitting TRBD2. The trim removed 4 bases at V and 2 bases at J, leaving 6 bases unmatched. This CDR3 has 17 residues. The germline CDR1 and CDR2 sequences are MNHEY and SMNVEV (reference sequence). The CDR3 is CASSYLGLAGTYNEQFF. CDR3 DNA sequence: TGTGCCAGCAGTTACCTGGGACTAGCGGGTACCTACAATGAGCAGTTCTTC.

The gene calls are TRBV7-2 and TRBJ1-2; TRBD1 is a possible D gene (5 bases). Trimming left V 2 bases short and J 3 bases short, with 7 bases between. The CDR3 length is 13 residues. Germline CDR1 is SGHTA and CDR2 is FQGNSA. The CDR3 DNA follows: TGTGCCAGCAGCTTACAGGGCGACTATGGCTACACCTTC. It specifies CASSLQGDYGYTF.

CDR3 nucleotides: TGTGCCAGCAGTACCGTTACAGGGGGATATCTCTCTGGGGCCAACGTCCTGACTTTC. Translated: CASSTVTGGYLSGANVLTF. This chain uses TRBV2 with TRBJ2-6, with 8 positions matching TRBD1. The CDR3 loop spans 19 amino acids. Unmatched junction bases numbered 12, after V lost 5 bases and J lost 0 bases. Germline values: CDR1 SNHLY, CDR2 FYNNEI.

This clone was counted only a few times. CDR3 loop: CASRHDIYSNQPQHF. CDR3 coding DNA: TGTGCCAGCAGACATGACATCTATAGCAATCAGCCCCAGCATTTT. The J gene is TRBJ1-5, the V gene TRBV6-5; D call uncertain. V was cut by 6 bases and J by 0 bases, with 12 bases left in between. The germline CDR1 and CDR2 sequences are MNHEY and SVGAGI. This CDR3 contains 15 residues.

The CDR3 DNA follows: TGTGCCAGCAGCTGGGGGACAGGGGTGTCCAACGAGCAGTACGTC. It codes for CASSWGTGVSNEQYV. The chain employs TRBV5-8 and TRBJ2-7, with TRBD1 matching 10 bases. Germline assignment: CDR1 SGHTS and CDR2 YDEGEE. The CDR3 runs to 15 residues. With 3 bases clipped from V and 5 bases from J, the junction kept 8 bases outside the gene matches.

The chain recombines TRBV28 with TRBJ2-5; D gene uncertain. Trimming removed 5 bases at V and 4 bases at J, with 14 bases between. CDR3 length equals 14 residues. The germline V gene encodes CDR1 MDHEN and CDR2 SYDVKM. The chain's CDR3 is CASSPRLTPETQYF. CDR3 sequence (DNA): TGTGCCAGCAGTCCACGACTCACCCCAGAGACCCAGTACTTC.

J is TRBJ2-7 and V is TRBV29-1; 7 bases agree with TRBD2. Germline loops: CDR1 SQVTM, CDR2 ANQGSEA. The CDR3 has 15 residues. V trimming: 4 bases; J trimming: 3 bases; junction bases outside the gene matches: 12. The CDR3 sequence is CSVVMISGRNYEQYV. CDR3 bases: TGCAGCGTTGTAATGATTAGCGGGCGGAACTACGAGCAGTACGTC.

The CDR3 DNA follows: TGTGCCAGTCGGGACAGGGCCTATGGCTACACCTTC. Protein sequence: CASRDRAYGYTF. V usage is TRBV19 and J usage is TRBJ1-2; TRBD1 matches 9 bases. CDR1 and CDR2 from the germline V gene are LNHDA and SQIVND (reference sequence). V was clipped by 8 bases and J by 4 bases; unmatched bases: 2. The CDR3 loop spans 12 amino acids.

J is TRBJ1-1 and V is TRBV6-5; D is possibly TRBD1 (6 bases). This CDR3 spans 15 amino acids. The germline V and J ends were trimmed by 2 bases and 4 bases, with 14 bases remaining between them. The germline V gene has CDR1 MNHEY and CDR2 SVGAGI. This CDR3 is CASSYSSRGGTEAFF. The CDR3 DNA reads TGTGCCAGCAGTTACAGTAGCAGAGGGGGCACTGAAGCTTTCTTT.

The chain combines TRBV5-1 with TRBJ2-1; TRBD1 matches at 9 bases. V gave up 2 bases and J gave up 3 bases; unmatched junction bases: 3. Germline values: CDR1 SGHRS, CDR2 YFSETQ. The CDR3 runs to 15 residues. In DNA, the CDR3 is TGCGCCAGCAGCTTTTGGGACAGGGACTACAATGAGCAGTTCTTC. This encodes CASSFWDRDYNEQFF.

The chain employs TRBV28 and TRBJ2-3; the match to TRBD2 covers 11 bases. The ends lost 5 bases at V and 2 bases at J; junction bases unmatched: 3. In germline, CDR1 is MDHEN, CDR2 SYDVKM. This CDR3 has 15 residues. The CDR3 DNA sequence: TGTGCCAGCAGTGTAGCGGGAGGGTACACAGATACGCAGTATTTT. Amino acids: CASSVAGGYTDTQYF.

The chain combines TRBV28 with TRBJ1-2, with D perhaps matching TRBD1 (5 bases). Germline values: CDR1 MDHEN, CDR2 SYDVKM. V dropped 6 bases and J dropped 2 bases, with 13 bases sitting between them. The CDR3 runs 14 residues. In DNA form, the CDR3 reads TGTGCCAGCAGACCTTTAGGGGAAAACTATGGCTACACCTTC. It translates to CASRPLGENYGYTF.

This sequence joins TRBV6-5 and TRBJ1-3; 9 bases agree with TRBD1. This CDR3 comprises 13 residues. The V gene's germline CDR1 is MNHEY and CDR2 SVGAGI. Trimming removed 10 bases from V and 9 bases from J; junction bases left unmatched: 10. The chain's CDR3 is CATRTGDLITIYF. CDR3 DNA sequence: TGTGCCACCAGGACAGGGGACTTAATCACCATATATTTT.

J is TRBJ2-7 and V is TRBV28; 8 nucleotides agree with TRBD2. With V trimmed by 4 bases and J by 2 bases, 4 bases remained unmatched. The CDR3 sequence is 14 residues long. CDR1 and CDR2 (germline): MDHEN, SYDVKM. CDR3 bases: TGTGCCAGCAGTTCTGCGGGAGGACCCTACGAGCAGTACTTC. It yields the protein CASSSAGGPYEQYF.

In its sample, this clone was seen a few times. The genes are TRBV7-9 and TRBJ1-6, with a possible D match to TRBD1 (6 bases). Germline assignment: CDR1 SEHNR and CDR2 FQNEAQ (reference sequence). Trimming took off 4 bases at V and 7 bases at J, with 17 bases between the two ends. There are 16 residues in the CDR3. The CDR3 DNA follows: TGTGCCAGCAGCTCCCATCTGACAGGTGTCAATTCACCCCTCCACTTT. It yields the protein CASSSHLTGVNSPLHF.